These T cell receptor beta chains were read from a single sample in a study of T cell changes during pregnancy in multiple sclerosis. Measured with immunoSEQ multiplex PCR; TCRdb has only the in-frame clones, and not every one. The data hold around 99,000 clones, with approximately 92% observed a single time. The specimen comprised peripheral blood, sampled in the first trimester of pregnancy. The receptor source for this set is a female donor with multiple sclerosis, enrolled in a pregnancy study. Each CDR3 is given with its conserved first and last residue. D genes are given only for firm matches. Not every row has a clone size; where given, it reads once, few, many or a size class.

D	V	length	size	J	CDR3	DNA
NA	TRBV27	14	NA	TRBJ2-3	CASRVGLGADTQYF	TGTGCCAGCAGGGTGGGGCTTGGAGCAGATACGCAGTATTTT
TRBD1	TRBV2	17	NA	TRBJ2-5	CASSGPRDRGREETQYF	TGTGCCAGCAGCGGCCCGAGGGACAGGGGGCGCGAGGAGACCCAGTACTTC
TRBD1	TRBV28	15	once	TRBJ2-7	CASRPPGTGVYEQYF	TGTGCCAGCAGACCTCCCGGGACAGGGGTCTACGAGCAGTACTTC
TRBD2	TRBV5-4	14	NA	TRBJ2-1	CASSLAGGPNEQFF	TGTGCCAGCAGCTTAGCGGGAGGGCCGAATGAGCAGTTCTTC
NA	TRBV30	13	NA	TRBJ1-4	CAWSQRQNEKLFF	TGTGCCTGGAGTCAACGACAGAATGAAAAACTGTTTTTT
NA	TRBV28	16	NA	TRBJ1-1	CASSFLVGASNTEAFF	TGTGCCAGCAGTTTTTTGGTAGGGGCGTCGAACACTGAAGCTTTCTTT
NA	TRBV5-1	13	NA	TRBJ2-1	CASSLESRNEQFF	TGCGCCAGCAGCTTGGAGTCGAGGAATGAGCAGTTCTTC
TRBD2	TRBV6-6	14	NA	TRBJ2-7	CASSPLAGAYEQYF	TGTGCCAGCAGTCCACTAGCGGGAGCCTACGAGCAGTACTTC
NA	TRBV21-1	15	NA	TRBJ1-2	CASSRQGRANYGYTF	TGTGCCAGCAGTCGACAGGGGAGGGCTAACTATGGCTACACCTTC
NA	TRBV9	14	once	TRBJ2-2	CASSPSTSIGELFF	TGTGCCAGCAGCCCCTCCACTAGCATCGGGGAGCTGTTTTTT
NA	TRBV27	15	NA	TRBJ2-7	CASSSARTRAYEQYF	TGTGCCAGCAGTTCAGCTAGGACGCGGGCCTACGAGCAGTACTTC
NA	TRBV5-5	13	NA	TRBJ2-5	CASSSPGQETQYF	TGTGCCAGCAGCTCCCCGGGGCAAGAGACCCAGTACTTC
NA	TRBV5-6	13	NA	TRBJ1-1	CASSHRDFTEAFF	TGTGCCAGCAGCCACAGGGATTTCACTGAAGCTTTCTTT
TRBD2	TRBV19	17	NA	TRBJ2-7	CASSPIPGGGRRTEQYF	TGTGCCAGTAGTCCAATACCCGGGGGGGGCCGGCGTACCGAGCAGTACTTC
TRBD1	TRBV5-1	17	NA	TRBJ1-2	CASSLAGQGVSNYGYTF	TGCGCCAGCAGCTTGGCAGGACAGGGGGTCTCTAACTATGGCTACACCTTC
TRBD1	TRBV5-5	14	NA	TRBJ1-5	CASSVDRGNQPQHF	TGTGCCAGCAGCGTCGACAGGGGCAATCAGCCCCAGCATTTT
TRBD2	TRBV28	17	NA	TRBJ2-7	CASSFRTSGRTFYEQYF	TGTGCCAGCAGTTTCAGGACTAGCGGGAGGACCTTCTACGAGCAGTACTTC
NA	TRBV18	17	NA	TRBJ2-6	CASSPLGGGSGANVLTF	TGTGCCAGCTCACCACTTGGCGGAGGCTCTGGGGCCAACGTCCTGACTTTC
NA	TRBV7-2	14	NA	TRBJ2-7	CASSQLGQRYEQYF	TGTGCCAGCAGCCAACTTGGGCAACGCTACGAGCAGTACTTC
NA	TRBV28	14	NA	TRBJ2-7	CASSFQGSSYEQYF	TGTGCCAGCAGTTTTCAGGGGTCCTCCTACGAGCAGTACTTC
TRBD2	TRBV7-9	15	NA	TRBJ2-7	CASSPSTSATYEQYF	TGTGCCAGCAGCCCCTCGACTAGCGCCACCTACGAGCAGTACTTC
NA	TRBV19	13	NA	TRBJ2-5	CASSLGSWETQYF	TGTGCCAGTAGTCTAGGGAGTTGGGAGACCCAGTACTTC
NA	TRBV19	14	NA	TRBJ1-5	CASSIGQGNQPQHF	TGTGCCAGTAGTATAGGGCAGGGCAATCAGCCCCAGCATTTT
NA	TRBV11-2	14	NA	TRBJ1-2	CASSFRGGKDGYTF	TGTGCCAGCAGCTTCCGGGGCGGGAAGGATGGCTACACCTTC
NA	TRBV29-1	13	NA	TRBJ1-1	CSGGGGGDTEAFF	TGCAGCGGGGGAGGTGGCGGAGACACTGAAGCTTTCTTT
NA	TRBV6-5	14	NA	TRBJ1-2	CASSYDRRSYGYTF	TGTGCCAGCAGTTACGACAGGCGAAGCTATGGCTACACCTTC
TRBD2	TRBV27	14	NA	TRBJ2-7	CASRFLAGVHEQYF	TGTGCCAGCAGATTTCTAGCGGGAGTACACGAGCAGTACTTC
TRBD1	TRBV5-6	16	NA	TRBJ2-2	CASISTDRGRTGELFF	TGTGCCAGCATATCGACTGACAGGGGACGCACCGGGGAGCTGTTTTTT
NA	TRBV28	16	NA	TRBJ1-3	CASLGGAQLSGNTIYF	TGTGCCAGCCTAGGGGGGGCACAACTCTCTGGAAACACCATATATTTT
NA	TRBV20-1	11	NA	TRBJ2-2	CSARVTGELFF	TGCAGTGCTCGGGTTACCGGGGAGCTGTTTTTT
NA	TRBV29-1	14	NA	TRBJ2-3	CSVTSTASTDTQYF	TGCAGCGTAACATCGACAGCTAGCACAGATACGCAGTATTTT
TRBD1	TRBV7-9	17	NA	TRBJ1-6	CASSPGNGTGNNSPLHF	TGTGCCAGCAGCCCCGGGAACGGGACAGGAAATAATTCACCCCTCCACTTT
NA	TRBV10-3	13	NA	TRBJ1-2	CAIEQEGGGGYTF	TGTGCCATCGAGCAGGAGGGTGGTGGGGGCTACACCTTC
NA	TRBV6-5	16	once	TRBJ2-1	CASSSLRGNSYNEQFF	TGTGCCAGCAGTTCCCTTCGAGGGAACTCCTACAATGAGCAGTTCTTC
NA	TRBV6-6	11	NA	TRBJ2-7	CASKIAYEQYF	TGTGCCAGCAAGATAGCCTACGAGCAGTACTTC
NA	TRBV19	15	NA	TRBJ1-2	CASSMVGAGVDGYTF	TGTGCCAGTAGTATGGTTGGGGCAGGGGTTGATGGCTACACCTTC
TRBD2	TRBV9	15	NA	TRBJ2-5	CASSVSATSAVTQYF	TGTGCCAGCAGCGTAAGTGCCACTAGCGCCGTGACCCAGTACTTC
TRBD2	TRBV13	18	NA	TRBJ2-3	CASSLGLRTSGRTDTQYF	TGTGCCAGCAGCTTAGGCCTTAGGACTAGCGGGAGGACAGATACGCAGTATTTT
TRBD1	TRBV9	15	once	TRBJ2-7	CASSRRTDRGAEQYF	TGTGCCAGCAGCCGTAGAACGGACAGGGGCGCCGAACAGTACTTC
NA	TRBV27	12	NA	TRBJ2-7	CASSWDTYEQYF	TGTGCCAGCAGTTGGGACACCTACGAGCAGTACTTC
NA	TRBV9	15	NA	TRBJ1-5	CASSVDGGSNQPQHF	TGTGCCAGCAGCGTAGACGGGGGGAGCAATCAGCCCCAGCATTTT
NA	TRBV4-2	15	NA	TRBJ1-2	CASSQDPQGNYGYTF	TGTGCCAGCAGCCAAGATCCCCAGGGTAACTATGGCTACACCTTC
NA	TRBV5-4	16	NA	TRBJ2-3	CASSPEISLSTDTQYF	TGTGCCAGCAGTCCTGAGATATCCCTTAGCACAGATACGCAGTATTTT
NA	TRBV7-9	14	NA	TRBJ2-7	CASSPQDSSYEQYF	TGTGCCAGCAGCCCTCAGGATTCCTCCTACGAGCAGTACTTC
TRBD2	TRBV5-6	17	NA	TRBJ2-5	CASSQVTSAIVQETQYF	TGTGCCAGCAGCCAGGTCACTAGCGCAATCGTCCAAGAGACCCAGTACTTC
NA	TRBV19	17	NA	TRBJ1-5	CASSIPRADYSNQPQHF	TGTGCCAGTAGTATACCGAGGGCAGATTATAGCAATCAGCCCCAGCATTTT
TRBD2	TRBV6-1	14	NA	TRBJ2-7	CASSEGEGPDEQYF	TGTGCCAGCAGTGAGGGGGAGGGTCCGGACGAGCAGTACTTC
TRBD2	TRBV4-3	15	NA	TRBJ2-5	CASSQVLAGAETQYF	TGCGCCAGCAGCCAAGTCCTAGCGGGAGCAGAGACCCAGTACTTC